The 18 T cell receptor beta chains listed next were all sequenced from one sample in a study of CD4 T cells in relation to SARS-CoV-2 and coronaviruses. Using immunoSEQ multiplex PCR, the repertoire was profiled, and TCRdb retains in-frame clones only, with some absent. This sample has 40,000 or so clones, with approximately 85% found just once. What was sequenced was memory CD4+ T cells from PBMCs. Receptor source: an adult with COVID-19.

CDR3 nucleotide sequence: TGTGCCAGCAGCCCCCTTTGGGGGAGAAGGTACAATGAGCAGTTCTTC. Its protein is CASSPLWGRRYNEQFF. The chain couples TRBV11-3 to TRBJ2-1; TRBD1 or TRBD2 may be the D gene (5 bases each). The CDR3 extends over 16 amino acids. Looked up from germline, CDR1 is SGHNT and CDR2 is YENEEA. V lost 5 bases, J lost 4 bases, and 18 bases lay in between. Variable domain in full (rest from reference TRBV11-3 and TRBJ2-1): EAGVVQSPRYKIIEKKQPVAFWCNPISGHNTLYWYLQNLGQGPELLIRYENEEAVDDSQLPKDRFSAERLKGVDSTLKIQPAELGDSAVYLCASSPLWGRRYNEQFFGPGTRLTVL.

The chain carries TRBV18 and TRBJ2-1; D not certain. This CDR3 spans 14 amino acids. Germline values: CDR1 KGHSH, CDR2 LQKENI. Between the trimmed V and J ends, which lost 3 bases and 1 base, there was a span of 7 bases. The CDR3 DNA is TGTGCCAGCTCACCGGGCTGGTCCTACAATGAGCAGTTCTTC. This gives the protein CASSPGWSYNEQFF. Based on the CDR3 plus reference TRBV18 and TRBJ2-1, the full variable domain is NAGVMQNPRHLVRRRGQEARLRCSPMKGHSHVYWYRQLPEEGLKFMVYLQKENIIDESGMPKERFSAEFPKEGPSILRIQQVVRGDSAAYFCASSPGWSYNEQFFGPGTRLTVL.

This clone showed up just a few times. The chain carries TRBV7-2 and TRBJ2-5; 8 bases agree with TRBD2. The V segment lost 6 bases and the J segment 9 bases; nucleotides outside the gene matches: 12. This CDR3 region has 14 residues. CDR1 and CDR2 from the germline V gene are SGHTA and FQGNSA. The CDR3 nucleotides read TGTGCCAGCAGGGACCCCGGGACTAGTCCATCCCAGTACTTC. This encodes CASRDPGTSPSQYF.

This clone occurred once. This sequence joins TRBV6-6 and TRBJ2-1; D gene unclear. Germline CDR1 reads MNHNY; CDR2 reads SVGAGI (reference sequence). The CDR3 runs 14 residues. V was clipped by 6 bases and J by 0 bases, with 9 bases between them. The CDR3 region has the DNA TGTGCCAGCAGCAAAGCGAGCTCCTACAATGAGCAGTTCTTC. Amino acids: CASSKASSYNEQFF.

This clone was detected a few times. CDR3 region: CAWTTNMNTEAFF. CDR3 DNA: TGTGCCTGGACAACAAACATGAACACTGAAGCTTTCTTT. The chain joins TRBV30 to TRBJ1-1; D unresolved. The CDR3 contains 13 residues. The ends were cut back, 4 bases at V and 0 bases at J, with 9 bases in the middle. Per the germline V gene, CDR1 is GTSNPN and CDR2 is SVGIG (reference sequence). Looking up the rest from reference TRBV30 and TRBJ1-1 gives the full variable domain: SQTIHQWPATLVQPVGSPLSLECTVEGTSNPNLYWYRQAAGRGLQLLFYSVGIGQISSEVPQNLSASRPQDRQFILSSKKLLLSDSGFYLCAWTTNMNTEAFFGQGTRLTVV.

The V gene is TRBV19, the J gene TRBJ2-1; 12 bases line up with TRBD2. The CDR3 sequence is 16 residues long. The junction had 5 bases not matched to a gene; V was cut back by 4 bases and J by 4 bases. CDR1 and CDR2 from the germline V gene are LNHDA and SQIVND (reference sequence). CDR3 sequence: CASSKTSGRKYNEQFF. CDR3 DNA sequence: TGTGCCAGTAGTAAGACTAGCGGGAGAAAGTACAATGAGCAGTTCTTC.

The rearrangement links TRBV10-3 to TRBJ2-7, with D maybe TRBD1 (5 bases). The CDR3 is made up of 12 amino acids. Germline V gene lookup returns CDR1 ENHRY and CDR2 SYGVKD. The V end lost 5 bases, the J end lost 2 bases, and 7 bases lay between the germline ends. The CDR3 coding sequence is TGTGCCATCAGTACAGGAACCTACGAGCAGTACTTC. Protein product: CAISTGTYEQYF.

This chain links TRBV10-3 with TRBJ1-5; a possible D gene is TRBD1 (5 bases). The CDR3 has 12 amino acids. Germline loops: CDR1 ENHRY, CDR2 SYGVKD. The V end was cut by 8 bases, the J end by 1 base, with 6 bases between. Here the CDR3 DNA reads TGTGCCATCGGGGCGAGCAATCAGCCCCAGCATTTT. Translating it yields CAIGASNQPQHF.

The chain carries TRBV24-1 and TRBJ1-4; 8 bases align to TRBD1. This CDR3 has 15 residues. In germline, CDR1 is KGHDR, CDR2 SFDVKD. V shed 2 bases, J shed 7 bases, and the junction held 5 bases outside the gene matches. As DNA, the CDR3 is TGTGCCACCAGTGATTCCGGGACAGGAGGTGAAAAACTGTTTTTT. This sequence encodes CATSDSGTGGEKLFF.

The rearrangement links TRBV19 to TRBJ1-5; TRBD1 might be the D (5 bases). The length of the CDR3 is 17 residues. V was cut by 8 bases and J by 2 bases, with 22 bases left in between. Germline V gene lookup returns CDR1 LNHDA and CDR2 SQIVND (reference sequence). CDR3 nucleotides: TGTGCCAGTCACGTATCATACCCCAGGGATGGCAATCAGCCCCAGCATTTT. This translates into CASHVSYPRDGNQPQHF.

The CDR3 nucleotides read TGTGCCAGCGTGGTAGCGGGAACGGGGAATGAGCAGTTCTTC. This codes for CASVVAGTGNEQFF. The chain joins TRBV2 to TRBJ2-1; TRBD2 matches at 8 bases. Germline V lookup: CDR1 SNHLY, CDR2 FYNNEI. This CDR3 spans 14 amino acids. The V gene end was trimmed by 8 bases and the J gene end by 7 bases; junction bases not matched to a gene: 10.

CDR3 protein: CASSSGHTGVNEQFF. The CDR3 nucleotides read TGCGCCAGCAGCTCAGGACATACTGGGGTCAATGAGCAGTTCTTC. The chain links TRBV5-1 to TRBJ2-1; maybe TRBD1 (5 bases). Germline V lookup: CDR1 SGHRS, CDR2 YFSETQ. The V end was cut by 3 bases, the J end by 6 bases, with 16 bases between. This CDR3 is 15 amino acids long.

This clone came up once. The chain carries TRBV4-1 and TRBJ2-1; TRBD2 matches 8 bases. Germline V gives CDR1 MGHRA, CDR2 YSYEKL. V lost 0 bases to trimming and J lost 4 bases; unmatched junction nucleotides: 5. The CDR3 sequence is 16 residues long. CDR3 in amino acids: CASSQDRAGAYNEQFF. For the CDR3, the DNA is TGCGCCAGCAGCCAAGATCGAGCGGGAGCTTACAATGAGCAGTTCTTC.

This sequence joins TRBV6-2 or TRBV6-3 and TRBJ2-5; 7 bases are a match to TRBD1. The CDR3 loop spans 14 amino acids. V lost 6 bases, J lost 4 bases, and 8 bases stayed unmatched. CDR1 and CDR2 (germline): MNHEY, SVGEGT. The DNA for the CDR3 is TGTGCCAGCAGCCCTACAGGGGAAGGAGAGACCCAGTACTTC. Protein: CASSPTGEGETQYF.

This sequence joins TRBV7-9 and TRBJ2-1; D uncertain. V lost 5 bases to trimming and J lost 0 bases, with 8 bases between them. The CDR3 is 14 residues long. Germline CDR1 is SEHNR and CDR2 is FQNEAQ (reference sequence). The CDR3 DNA is TGTGCCAGCAGCCCCCCCGCCTCCTACAATGAGCAGTTCTTC. Translation gives CASSPPASYNEQFF.

J is TRBJ2-1 and V is TRBV5-4; no clear D gene. The CDR3 is 17 amino acids. Germline V lookup: CDR1 SGHNT, CDR2 YYREEE (reference sequence). V was clipped by 7 bases and J by 0 bases, with 20 bases between them. For the CDR3, the DNA is TGTGCCAGCGCAGGCGGCACCCGGCGGCCCTCCTACAATGAGCAGTTCTTC. Translating gives CASAGGTRRPSYNEQFF. Together with reference TRBV5-4 and TRBJ2-1, the CDR3 gives the full variable domain: ETGVTQSPTHLIKTRGQQVTLRCSSQSGHNTVSWYQQALGQGPQFIFQYYREEENGRGNFPPRFSGLQFPNYSSELNVNALELDDSALYLCASAGGTRRPSYNEQFFGPGTRLTVL.

The rearrangement uses TRBV11-2 and TRBJ2-1, with 9 bases matching TRBD2. The CDR3 covers 17 residues. Germline trimming cut 5 bases from V and 6 bases from J; bases unmatched to any gene: 14. CDR1 and CDR2 (germline): SGHAT, FQNNGV. Here the CDR3 DNA reads TGTGCCAGCAGCCCCACCGGGGGGGTAGCGGGGGCCAATGAGCAGTTCTTC. This sequence encodes CASSPTGGVAGANEQFF. Variable domain in full (rest from reference TRBV11-2 and TRBJ2-1): EAGVAQSPRYKIIEKRQSVAFWCNPISGHATLYWYQQILGQGPKLLIQFQNNGVVDDSQLPKDRFSAERLKGVDSTLKIQPAKLEDSAVYLCASSPTGGVAGANEQFFGPGTRLTVL.

The rearrangement uses TRBV3-1 (or the pseudogene TRBV3-2) and TRBJ2-3, with 7 bases lining up with TRBD1. CDR3 length: 14 residues. V was pared by 1 base and J by 9 bases, with 7 bases of the junction left unmatched. The germline V gene encodes CDR1 LGHDT and CDR2 YNNKEL (reference sequence). CDR3 in DNA: TGTGCCAGCAGCCAAGCGGGACAGCTGGTAACGCAGTATTTT. Translated: CASSQAGQLVTQYF.